Sequencing of this T cell receptor (beta chain) was carried out in a study of low-dose radiotherapy and immunotherapy resistance in tumors. This clonotype was observed at least ten times. Primers used for first-strand cDNA, a TRAV- and TRBV-specific set, covered both alpha and beta chains. TCR amplification used 20 to 25 PCR cycles, a constant-region primer and a V-primer adapter. TCRdb processed the reads anew with MiXCR; each CDR3 protein has one entry. This table holds some 85,000 distinct CDR3 sequences, approximately 19% found once. This CDR3 is built from 12 residues. Looked up from germline, CDR1 is SGHTS and CDR2 is YDEGEE. The germline V and J ends were trimmed by 2 bases and 2 bases, with 2 bases remaining between them. The time point: before trial treatment.

Here the sequenced sample was PBMCs, taken before treatment. The V gene is TRBV5-8, the J gene TRBJ1-5, with no clear D. The sequence was collected from a male donor with prostate cancer. CDR3 in amino acids: CASSFGNQPQHF. The CDR3 nucleotides read TGTGCCAGCAGCTTCGGCAATCAGCCCCAGCATTTT.